The source of this T cell receptor (beta chain) is a study of shared clonotypes between healthy human individuals (TCRdb year 2020). Some background on the complete study: The cohort included a few men and two women between 18 and 49 years of age. For each donor, three plates each were used for CD4 naive and CD4 memory, two plates were used for CD8 naive, and one plate was used for CD8 memory. Blood TCR repertoires of about five healthy adults were deeply sequenced to estimate repertoire size and the extent of clonotype sharing between individuals. Libraries were prepared and TCR repertoires were sequenced by different laboratories using diverse techniques, in order to increase sequencing depth and limit assay-specific biases. Per donor, leukapheresis produced somewhere between about 0.9 and 9 billion PBMCs.

Sequences LGHNA (CDR1) and YSLEER (CDR2) are obtained from the germline V gene. Counted from cysteine to phenylalanine, this CDR3 has 13 amino acids. Only the CDR3 portion is preserved as DNA: 39 bases, with reading frame beginning at the first base. V lost 5 bases and J lost 0 bases; the stretch between them is 7 bases long. This clone was recorded at least ten times. The clone's antigen remains unknown. Base qualities are not recorded, but no much larger clone differs from it by a single base. Healthy HIV-negative adults with no recently reported acute infections or vaccinations were included as donors. Every donor was a Caucasian adult residing in Nashville, Tennessee, USA. CD4+ T cells were enriched by magnetic negative selection, after which naive cells were positively selected on CD45RA and the negative fraction was taken as the memory subset. Blood was obtained by leukapheresis, after which PBMCs were separated by Ficoll-Histopaque density gradient centrifugation and cryopreserved in liquid nitrogen vapor phase. Purity and quantity of every magnetically sorted T cell population were checked by analytical flow cytometry. Each sorted fraction had its genomic DNA isolated and then quantified by UV absorbance on a Nanodrop 2000c.

What the research found in general, with its limitations: Based on pairwise subsampling, the degree of clonotype sharing among donors was expected to be affected by sequencing depth. Across four donors, roughly 5.1% of naive CD4, approximately 4% of naive CD8, about 2.3% of memory CD4, and about 0.4% of memory CD8 clonotypes were shared. Because the study included a small number of donors, the genetic and exposure-history diversity represented was limited. Sampling was restricted to blood, and TCR repertoires in tissue are likely to differ from TCR repertoires in blood. Even with the large sequencing depth, rarefaction of the sorted-subset datasets indicated that sequencing was incomplete. Larger estimated clonotype richness was generally found for naive subsets than for memory subsets. Compared with non-shared clonotypes, the clonotypes found in all four sorted-subset donors had higher generation probabilities.

Using the deep immunoSEQ assay, TCR CDR3 regions were amplified from genomic DNA by multiplex PCR. For each cell subset, the extracted genomic DNA was distributed evenly across all wells of several immunoSEQ 96-well plates, and each plate served as one replicate. For sorted subsets, 150 to 250 ng genomic DNA, equal to tens of thousands of T cell genomes, was loaded into each replicate PCR. The purified libraries were quantified using a Qubit 3.0 fluorometer, sized with a Bioanalyzer 2100, and then quantified again using the KAPA Library Quantification kit. Each immunoSEQ 96-well plate was sequenced on its own single-read 150-cycle Illumina NextSeq 550 flow cell. Processing in the source paper ran as follows. Because the immunoSEQ output included only junctional sequences and no quality scores, the filtering could not be the same as the filtering used for full-length reads. To assign V/J genes and CDR3, sequences were annotated using PyIR, a Python wrapper for IgBLAST v1.9, with IMGT germline references. Reads with weak V/J assignments (E-value above 1e-6), missing CDR3, stop codons, out-of-frame junctions, or ambiguous translated residues were removed. V3J clonotypes were defined by identical inferred V gene, J gene, and CDR3 amino acid sequence. Percentage overlap between repertoires was calculated by dividing the number of shared unique clonotypes by the size of the smaller repertoire. Repertoire richness was assessed with RTK rarefaction, the Chao1 estimator, and Recon v2.1 estimates of unobserved clonotypes. OLGA was used to compute generation probabilities for all TCRbeta clonotypes that the gDNA method yielded from a handful of donors. This is the immuneACCESS table as TCRdb keeps it, with only in-frame sequences that have V and J called. A part of the clones is gone; compared with another copy, unresolved V genes explain less than half, and the rest is unexplained. From that table come the V and J calls and clone size; the DNA was used to work out D and trimming. The sample table shows about a million clones, and under 80% are seen once. The ten top clones hold approximately 1.5% of the sample.

Material: memory CD4+ T cells sorted from blood. This sample's cell subset or site label indicates: CD45RA-negative fraction. The sequence links TRBV4-3 to TRBJ1-1; the D gene is unclear. This TCR was sampled from a man between 18 and 29 years old in good health. In nucleotides, the sequence is TGCGCCAGCAGCAAGCTGATGAACACTGAAGCTTTCTTT. This is translated as CASSKLMNTEAFF.